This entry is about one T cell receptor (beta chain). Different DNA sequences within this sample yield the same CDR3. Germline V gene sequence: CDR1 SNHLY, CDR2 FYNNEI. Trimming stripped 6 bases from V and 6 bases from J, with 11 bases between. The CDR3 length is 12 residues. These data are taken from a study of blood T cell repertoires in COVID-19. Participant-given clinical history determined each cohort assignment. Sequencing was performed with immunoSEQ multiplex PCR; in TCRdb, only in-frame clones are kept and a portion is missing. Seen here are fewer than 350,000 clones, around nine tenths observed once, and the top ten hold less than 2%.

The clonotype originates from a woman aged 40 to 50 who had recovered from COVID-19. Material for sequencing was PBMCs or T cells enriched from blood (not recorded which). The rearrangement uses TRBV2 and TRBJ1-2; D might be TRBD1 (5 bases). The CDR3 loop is CASRRDSDGYTF. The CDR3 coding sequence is TGTGCCAGCAGACGCGACAGTGATGGCTACACCTTC.